Detailed here is one TCR beta chain. The CDR3 length is 18 residues. Germline V gene sequence: CDR1 LGHNA, CDR2 YNFKEQ. Trimming took 4 bases from V and 3 from J; bases not matched to a gene: 14. Using immunoSEQ multiplex PCR, the repertoire was profiled, and TCRdb retains in-frame clones only, with some absent. Counted here are 270,000 or so clones, 75% to 90% occurring once; the ten biggest clones make up about 4.6%. This record belongs to a study of blood T cell repertoires in COVID-19. Study in general: Nucleic acid was either cDNA or gDNA, and it came from T cells, B-cell-depleted T cells, or PBMCs.

The sequencing sample was made of peripheral blood. The V call is TRBV4-2, the J call TRBJ2-2; TRBD1 aligns across 7 bases. This sequence originates from a man aged 40-55 years with acute or convalescent COVID-19. The DNA for the CDR3 is TGTGCCAGCAGCCCAGACTTATTATGGACAGGACACACCGGGGAGCTGTTTTTT. Its protein is CASSPDLLWTGHTGELFF.